This passage covers 30 T cell receptor beta chains from one sample sequenced in a study of cytomegalovirus exposure and HLA in healthy donors. Use of 60 Vbeta and 13 Jbeta primers characterized the PCR. Assay used: immunoSEQ multiplex PCR; TCRdb lists only in-frame clones, some missing. The sample has 150,000 or so clones, more than 75% seen once. Specimen: PBMCs. The source of these receptors is a woman in her forties in good health and CMV-seropositive.

The sample holds a few counts of this clone. This chain connects TRBV29-1 to TRBJ1-2, with TRBD1 identical over 8 bases. This CDR3 region has 14 residues. J was trimmed by 5 bases and V by 2 bases; bases with no gene match: 7. The germline gives CDR1 SQVTM, CDR2 ANQGSEA. This CDR3 reads CSVEPSDRVYGYTF. DNA of the CDR3: TGCAGCGTTGAACCGTCGGACAGGGTTTATGGCTACACCTTC. The full variable domain, completed using reference TRBV29-1 and TRBJ1-2, is SAVISQKPSRDICQRGTSLTIQCQVDSQVTMMFWYRQQPGQSLTLIATANQGSEATYESGFVIDKFPISRPNLTFSTLTVSNMSPEDSSIYLCSVEPSDRVYGYTFGSGTRLTVV.

The chain carries TRBV6-5 and TRBJ2-7; 8 positions agree with TRBD2. V lost 1 base, J lost 4 bases, and 3 bases stayed unmatched. The CDR3 spans 14 residues. Germline V CDR1 and CDR2: MNHEY, SVGAGI. The CDR3 is CASSYLEREYEQYF. Here the CDR3 DNA reads TGTGCCAGCAGTTACTTGGAGCGGGAGTACGAGCAGTACTTC.

This rearrangement joins TRBV6-5 to TRBJ1-5; D is perhaps TRBD1 (5 bases). Trimming pared 8 bases from V and 3 bases from J, leaving 14 bases between. The germline gives CDR1 MNHEY, CDR2 SVGAGI. CDR3 size: 14 residues. The CDR3 DNA follows: TGTGCCAGCGGTCAGGGATTCGCCAATCAGCCCCAGCATTTT. The encoded protein is CASGQGFANQPQHF.

This clone was seen only a few times. The gene calls are TRBV14 and TRBJ2-7, with 10 positions matching TRBD1. V gave up 4 bases and J gave up 2 bases; unmatched junction bases: 2. In germline, CDR1 is SGHDN, CDR2 FVKESK. The CDR3 contains 14 residues. The CDR3 coding sequence is TGTGCCAGCAGCCGGGACAGGGGTCCCTACGAGCAGTACTTC. This translates into CASSRDRGPYEQYF. The full variable domain, rest sourced from reference TRBV14 and TRBJ2-7, is EAGVTQFPSHSVIEKGQTVTLRCDPISGHDNLYWYRRVMGKEIKFLLHFVKESKQDESGMPNNRFLAERTGGTYSTLKVQPAELEDSGVYFCASSRDRGPYEQYFGPGTRLTVT.

This clone has only a few counts. The rearrangement joins TRBV6-1 to TRBJ2-7; tentatively, D is TRBD2 (6 bases). Germline-derived CDR1 and CDR2 are MNHNS and SASEGT. V shed 4 bases and J shed 3 bases, with 16 bases lying between them. The CDR3 loop spans 15 amino acids. CDR3 sequence reads: CASSGGGTAYYEQYF. DNA for the CDR3: TGTGCCAGCAGTGGGGGCGGGACTGCCTACTACGAGCAGTACTTC.

J is TRBJ1-4 and V is TRBV2; TRBD1 matches 8 bases. V shed 7 bases and J 7 bases; nucleotides not matched to a gene: 11. CDR1 and CDR2 (germline): SNHLY, FYNNEI. The CDR3 sequence is 15 residues long. This CDR3 is CASMGTTGGVEKLFF. The CDR3 region has the DNA TGTGCCAGCATGGGGACTACAGGGGGAGTTGAAAAACTGTTTTTT.

V and J are TRBV2 and TRBJ1-5; D remains ambiguous. With 3 bases removed from V and 3 bases from J, the gap between germline ends came to 12 bases. Germline CDR1 is SNHLY and CDR2 is FYNNEI. The length of the CDR3 is 15 residues. The CDR3, as DNA: TGTGCCAGCAGTGAGGGGAGAAATCTCAATCAGCCCCAGCATTTT. Encoded protein: CASSEGRNLNQPQHF.

This clone was observed a few times. The chain uses TRBV30 and TRBJ1-4; 7 bases map to TRBD1. This CDR3 contains 13 residues. V lost 4 bases, J lost 3 bases, and 2 bases stayed unmatched. Germline CDR1 GTSNPN, CDR2 SVGIG (reference sequence). CDR3 coding DNA: TGTGCCTGGAACGGACAGGCTAATGAAAAACTGTTTTTT. Amino acid sequence: CAWNGQANEKLFF.

This chain uses TRBV19 with TRBJ1-5; 8 bases align to TRBD1. CDR1 and CDR2 from the germline V gene are LNHDA and SQIVND (reference sequence). V lost 6 bases, J lost 3 bases, and 7 bases stayed unmatched. CDR3 length: 15 residues. The CDR3 reads CASSTRGQDNQPQHF. DNA for the CDR3: TGTGCCAGTAGCACTCGGGGACAGGACAATCAGCCCCAGCATTTT.

This clone was seen a single time. The gene calls are TRBV5-1 and TRBJ2-1, with 10 bases identical to TRBD2. The CDR3 contains 16 residues. J was trimmed by 8 bases and V by 3 bases; bases with no gene match: 11. CDR1 and CDR2 (germline): SGHRS, YFSETQ. The DNA for the CDR3 is TGCGCCAGCAGCTCCTGGGGAGCGGGAGGGGTAGATGAGCAGTTCTTC. This translates into CASSSWGAGGVDEQFF.

V usage is TRBV7-9 and J usage is TRBJ1-1; D perhaps matches TRBD1 (5 bases). V lost 0 bases and J lost 4, with 12 bases in between. Germline V gives CDR1 SEHNR, CDR2 FQNEAQ (reference sequence). CDR3 size: 15 residues. CDR3 coding DNA: TGTGCCAGCAGCTTAGCGGTGGCAGGGCCCACTGAAGCTTTCTTT. It is translated as CASSLAVAGPTEAFF.

The chain uses TRBV25-1 and TRBJ2-3; TRBD1 agrees at 11 bases. The trim removed 4 bases at V and 4 bases at J, leaving 4 bases unmatched. Germline values: CDR1 MGHDK, CDR2 SYGVNS. CDR3 length: 15 residues. This CDR3 reads CASSGGGQGADTQYF. For the CDR3, the DNA is TGTGCCAGCAGTGGGGGGGGACAGGGGGCAGATACGCAGTATTTT.

CDR3 sequence reads: CASSLDQTGSREKLFF. DNA of the CDR3: TGTGCCAGCAGCTTAGATCAGACGGGTTCTCGAGAAAAACTGTTTTTT. The chain is built from TRBV7-8 and TRBJ1-4; no firm D call. The CDR3 is 16 amino acids. Per germline, CDR1 SGHVS and CDR2 FQNEAQ. Trimming left V 1 base short and J 8 bases short, with 17 bases between.

This clone was found a few times. This chain joins TRBV2 and TRBJ2-1, with 9 bases identical to TRBD2. Germline V gene lookup returns CDR1 SNHLY and CDR2 FYNNEI. V lost 5 bases, J lost 7 bases, and 12 bases stayed unmatched. The CDR3 extends over 16 amino acids. The CDR3 bases are TGTGCCAGCAGTCTCGTCGGCGGGAGGGCGAGGAATGAGCAGTTCTTC. Protein sequence: CASSLVGGRARNEQFF.

J is TRBJ2-7 and V is TRBV14; D not certain. The CDR3 sequence is 16 residues long. The germline CDR1 and CDR2 sequences are SGHDN and FVKESK. The V end was cut by 4 bases, the J end by 2 bases, with 18 bases between. Written as DNA, the CDR3 is TGTGCCAGCAGCCGCACCCTGGGCGCAAGTACCTACGAGCAGTACTTC. It encodes CASSRTLGASTYEQYF.

The gene calls are TRBV30 and TRBJ2-1; D might be TRBD2 (5 bases). The CDR3 is made up of 11 amino acids. V lost 5 bases to trimming and J lost 5 bases, with 7 bases between them. Germline loops: CDR1 GTSNPN, CDR2 SVGIG (reference sequence). CDR3 coding DNA: TGTGCCTGGGACGGGGACAATGAGCAGTTCTTC. It encodes CAWDGDNEQFF.

The chain joins TRBV19 to TRBJ2-3; TRBD2 agrees at 8 bases. The CDR3 is 17 residues long. Per germline, CDR1 LNHDA and CDR2 SQIVND (reference sequence). V was clipped by 5 bases and J by 0 bases; unmatched bases: 10. CDR3 sequence (DNA): TGTGCCAGTAGTGTCAGGGGTAGCGGGGTAAGCACAGATACGCAGTATTTT. It specifies CASSVRGSGVSTDTQYF.

The chain recombines TRBV5-1 with TRBJ2-3; D might be TRBD2 (6 bases). Germline V gives CDR1 SGHRS, CDR2 YFSETQ. This CDR3 region has 14 residues. Trimming took off 5 bases at V and 1 base at J, with 11 bases between the two ends. CDR3 DNA sequence: TGCGCCAGCAGAAGGGACTTCCGCACAGATACGCAGTATTTT. The encoded protein is CASRRDFRTDTQYF.

This clone was observed once. The chain couples TRBV27 to TRBJ2-1; 8 positions agree with TRBD2. CDR3 size: 16 residues. V lost 4 bases, J lost 7 bases, and 12 bases stayed unmatched. Germline lookup yields CDR1 MNHEY and CDR2 SMNVEV (reference sequence). CDR3 in DNA: TGTGCCAGCAGTTCCCCTCGGGCTAGCGGGTTAAATGAGCAGTTCTTC. Its protein product is CASSSPRASGLNEQFF.

The chain combines TRBV11-3 with TRBJ2-7; 11 bases map to TRBD2. This CDR3 has 16 amino acids. Germline-derived CDR1 and CDR2 are SGHNT and YENEEA. The junction had 8 bases not matched to a gene; V was cut back by 3 bases and J by 4 bases. CDR3 sequence (DNA): TGTGCCAGCAGCTTTACCTTAGCGGGAGGGCCGTACGAGCAGTACTTC. It encodes CASSFTLAGGPYEQYF.

V and J are TRBV27 and TRBJ2-7; 8 positions agree with TRBD1. In germline, CDR1 is MNHEY, CDR2 SMNVEV (reference sequence). J gave up 3 bases and V 6 bases, and 10 bases lay outside the gene matches. This CDR3 comprises 15 residues. This chain's CDR3 is CASRSPRQGYYEQYF. The CDR3 DNA follows: TGTGCCAGCAGGTCGCCCCGACAGGGGTACTACGAGCAGTACTTC.

The rearrangement links TRBV7-2 to TRBJ2-3, with unresolved D. V was shortened by 0 bases and J by 6 bases, with 16 bases between the two germline ends. This CDR3 comprises 16 residues. Germline V lookup: CDR1 SGHTA, CDR2 FQGNSA. The CDR3 sequence is CASSLAGAAPEDTQYF. Here the CDR3 DNA reads TGTGCCAGCAGCTTAGCGGGTGCGGCCCCAGAGGATACGCAGTATTTT.

There are a few counts of this clone. The chain recombines TRBV6-6 with TRBJ2-7, with 7 nucleotides matching TRBD2. V lost 0 bases, J lost 12 bases, and 11 bases stayed unmatched. CDR1 is MNHNY, CDR2 SVGAGI, per germline (reference sequence). The CDR3 is 14 residues long. CDR3 nucleotide sequence: TGTGCCAGCAGTTACTCGGGCCCCCGCGGGGGAAGGTACTTC. Protein sequence: CASSYSGPRGGRYF.

The J gene is TRBJ2-5, the V gene TRBV30; D is perhaps TRBD2 (6 bases). The germline V gene encodes CDR1 GTSNPN and CDR2 SVGIG (reference sequence). The CDR3 spans 15 residues. Trimming stripped 8 bases from V and 2 bases from J, with 21 bases between. CDR3 amino acids: CAGMWTISGQETQYF. CDR3 DNA sequence: TGTGCCGGAATGTGGACTATTAGCGGACAAGAGACCCAGTACTTC.

This chain links TRBV19 with TRBJ2-2; D may be TRBD1 (5 bases). CDR1 is LNHDA and CDR2 is SQIVND in the germline V gene (reference sequence). The V end was cut by 0 bases, the J end by 1 base, with 9 bases between. CDR3 length: 16 amino acids. CDR3 sequence: CASSIDQGWNTGELFF. In DNA, the CDR3 is TGTGCCAGTAGTATAGACCAGGGTTGGAACACCGGGGAGCTGTTTTTT.

The CDR3 bases are TGTGCCAGCAGTGCCAACCCCGCGAGAGTGGAGACCCAGTACTTC. Translating it yields CASSANPARVETQYF. V usage is TRBV6-4 and J usage is TRBJ2-5; D is unclear. V lost 4 bases to trimming and J lost 5 bases, with 17 bases between them. The CDR3 covers 15 residues. Germline lookup yields CDR1 MRHNA and CDR2 SNTAGT.

J is TRBJ2-1 and V is TRBV6-5; D call uncertain. Germline-derived CDR1 and CDR2 are MNHEY and SVGAGI. The V and J ends lost 0 bases and 7 bases respectively, with 7 bases between them. This CDR3 comprises 13 residues. The CDR3 DNA reads as TGTGCCAGCAGTTACTCTACGGGTAATGAGCAGTTCTTC. Encoded protein: CASSYSTGNEQFF.

V is TRBV27 and J is TRBJ1-5; maybe TRBD1 (6 bases). The length of the CDR3 is 14 residues. Trimming took off 3 bases at V and 3 bases at J, with 9 bases between the two ends. The germline V gene encodes CDR1 MNHEY and CDR2 SMNVEV (reference sequence). The CDR3 DNA sequence: TGTGCCAGCAGTTTCAGGGGACCCAATCAGCCCCAGCATTTT. It specifies CASSFRGPNQPQHF.

The V call is TRBV11-3, the J call TRBJ2-5; TRBD2 might be the D (6 bases). Germline CDR1 is SGHNT and CDR2 is YENEEA. V was clipped by 5 bases and J by 5 bases, with 15 bases between them. The CDR3 is made up of 14 amino acids. Here the CDR3 reads CASSIQGGGETQYF. The CDR3 DNA reads TGTGCCAGCAGCATCCAGGGAGGAGGTGAGACCCAGTACTTC.

The V gene is TRBV27, the J gene TRBJ2-3; D unresolved. Deletions cut 6 bases from V and 1 base from J, with 11 bases between. From germline, CDR1 is MNHEY and CDR2 SMNVEV (reference sequence). The CDR3 spans 14 residues. The CDR3 here is CASRPSGGTDTQYF. The CDR3 coding sequence is TGTGCCAGCAGGCCTAGTGGCGGCACAGATACGCAGTATTTT.